Following are 12 T cell receptor beta chains from one sample sequenced in a study of blood T cells in healthy people across ages. Alongside a J-beta primer mix, a sample-barcoded 5' primer served in a second PCR lasting about 6 to 12 cycles. Via MiXCR, TCRdb re-called the 5' RACE reads, giving one row per CDR3 protein. Of hundreds of thousands of distinct CDR3 sequences detected, approximately 50% appear once; the ten largest clones hold around a third. Input material: blood. The receptors were gathered from a woman aged 55 to 70 in good health.

The chain joins TRBV7-2 to TRBJ2-4; 9 bases are a match to TRBD2. The better agreement between TRBJ2-7 and the DNA end casts doubt on the J call. The CDR3 is 17 amino acids. Germline CDR1 reads SGHTA; CDR2 reads FQGNSA. The CDR3 protein is CASSLVQLAGADYEQYF. CDR3 DNA sequence: TGTGCCAGCAGCTTAGTCCAACTAGCGGGTGCCGACTACGAGCAGTACTTC.

The chain recombines TRBV20-1 with TRBJ1-1, with D uncertain. The CDR3 has 12 residues. V was clipped by 1 base and J by 1 base, with 4 bases between them. Germline V gene lookup returns CDR1 DFQATT and CDR2 SNEGSKA (reference sequence). CDR3 protein: CSARVENTEAFF. CDR3 DNA: TGCAGTGCTAGAGTAGAGAACACTGAAGCTTTCTTT.

Worth noting for this clonotype: A single base separates this from a much larger clone, so it may be a read error. The V gene is TRBV30, the J gene TRBJ1-2, with D possibly being TRBD1 (5 bases). CDR3 length equals 13 residues. Germline V lookup: CDR1 GTSNPN, CDR2 SVGIG (reference sequence). V shed 1 base and J shed 4 bases, with 10 bases lying between them. The CDR3 reads CAWSATGLYGYTF. The DNA for the CDR3 is TGTGCCTGGAGTGCTACAGGTCTCTATGGCTACACCTTC.

This clonotype was seen a handful of times. The chain joins TRBV7-2 to TRBJ2-5; the match to TRBD1 covers 8 bases. In germline, CDR1 is SGHTA, CDR2 FQGNSA. With 6 bases clipped from V and 2 bases from J, the junction kept 5 bases outside the gene matches. This CDR3 spans 14 amino acids. The CDR3 sequence: CASRTGTGQETQYF. DNA of the CDR3: TGTGCCAGCAGGACCGGGACAGGACAAGAGACCCAGTACTTC. Filled out from reference TRBV7-2 and TRBJ2-5, the complete variable domain reads GAGVSQSPSNKVTEKGKDVELRCDPISGHTALYWYRQSLGQGLEFLIYFQGNSAPDKSGLPSDRFSAERTGGSVSTLTIQRTQQEDSAVYLCASRTGTGQETQYFGPGTRLLVL.

This sequence joins TRBV20-1 and TRBJ2-1; maybe TRBD1 (5 bases). Germline V CDR1 and CDR2: DFQATT, SNEGSKA (reference sequence). This CDR3 is built from 14 residues. Between the trimmed V and J ends, which lost 5 bases and 0 bases, there was a span of 11 bases. Here the CDR3 reads CSARFRASYNEQFF. CDR3 sequence (DNA): TGCAGTGCTCGTTTCAGGGCCTCCTACAATGAGCAGTTCTTC.

The J gene is TRBJ1-4, the V gene TRBV29-1; a possible D gene is TRBD1 (6 bases). V was cut by 3 bases and J by 7 bases, with 9 bases left in between. The CDR3 has 12 residues. CDR1 and CDR2 (germline): SQVTM, ANQGSEA. DNA for the CDR3: TGCAGCGTTGACAGGGGACGTGAAAAACTGTTTTTT. This gives the protein CSVDRGREKLFF.

With regard to this clonotype: A read error may account for a junction end that differs from germline. The chain is built from TRBV6-1 and TRBJ2-5; TRBD1 matches 9 bases. The germline V gene has CDR1 MNHNS and CDR2 SASEGT. The CDR3 has 16 residues. CDR3 DNA sequence: TGTGCCAGCAGTCAAGCGGGACAGGGCTCACAAGAGACCCAGTACTTC. Protein product: CASSQAGQGSQETQYF.

The chain recombines TRBV7-3 with TRBJ1-4; the D gene is possibly TRBD1 (5 bases). The CDR3 consists of 13 residues. V gave up 3 bases and J gave up 5 bases, with 7 bases separating them. Germline values: CDR1 SGHTA, CDR2 FQGTGA. CDR3 in amino acids: CASSLTANEKLFF. CDR3 sequence (DNA): TGTGCCAGCAGCTTGACAGCAAATGAAAAACTGTTTTTT.

This clonotype was seen just once. The V gene is TRBV29-1, the J gene TRBJ2-7; no firm D call. CDR3 length: 12 amino acids. The germline gives CDR1 SQVTM, CDR2 ANQGSEA. V lost 2 bases to trimming and J lost 0 bases, with 5 bases between them. The CDR3 region has the DNA TGCAGCGTTGAACAGGACTCCTACGAGCAGTACTTC. It encodes CSVEQDSYEQYF.

At least ten counts were recorded for this clonotype. The chain links TRBV14 to TRBJ2-2, with 7 bases fitting TRBD2. The V gene's germline CDR1 is SGHDN and CDR2 FVKESK. The J segment lost 6 bases and the V segment lost 3 bases, leaving 7 bases of the junction unmatched. This CDR3 has 15 amino acids. The CDR3 sequence: CASSQASGIAGELFF. The CDR3 coding sequence is TGTGCCAGCAGCCAGGCAAGCGGGATTGCCGGGGAGCTGTTTTTT.

V gene TRBV7-9 combines with J gene TRBJ2-7, with 10 bases that match TRBD1. Trimming took 5 bases from V and 4 from J; bases not matched to a gene: 8. CDR3 length equals 15 residues. Germline V CDR1 and CDR2: SEHNR, FQNEAQ (reference sequence). The CDR3 region has the DNA TGTGCCAGCAGCGCCTGGGACAGGGGTTCGTACGAGCAGTACTTC. Protein product: CASSAWDRGSYEQYF.

This chain links TRBV4-2 with TRBJ2-5, with a possible D match to TRBD2 (5 bases). The CDR3 length is 22 residues. V gave up 0 bases and J gave up 0 bases, with 29 bases separating them. Germline CDR1 LGHNA, CDR2 YNFKEQ. CDR3 DNA: TGTGCCAGCAGCCAAGACGGGGAAAGATTACCGGGTACTACATACTACCAAGAGACCCAGTACTTC. Translated: CASSQDGERLPGTTYYQETQYF.